This T cell receptor (beta chain) originates from a study of blood T cell repertoires in COVID-19. Study-wide context: From T cells, B-cell-depleted T cells, or PBMCs came the material, which was cDNA or gDNA.

Data came from immunoSEQ multiplex PCR; TCRdb stores just in-frame clones and leaves some out. The data show about 280,000 clones, 88% seen once. In assigning cohorts, the study relied on participant-reported clinical history. Donors in Cohort 3 counted as recovered after two negative PCRs, clearance, or symptom resolution. Trimming at V came to 3 bases and at J to 7 bases, leaving 6 bases not matched to a gene. Germline V gene lookup returns CDR1 ENHRY and CDR2 SYGVKD. This CDR3 is 15 amino acids long. The source material was PBMCs or T cells enriched from blood (not recorded which). The receptor comes from a woman in her twenties or thirties who had recovered from COVID-19. V is TRBV10-3 and J is TRBJ1-2, with TRBD1 identical over 12 bases. CDR3 sequence (DNA): TGTGCCATCAGTGAACGGGACAGGGGGCAGAGTGGCTACACCTTC. This gives the protein CAISERDRGQSGYTF.